Listed below are T cell receptor beta chains from one sample, sequenced in a study of regulatory T cells in long-lasting Graves disease. TCRdb reprocessed the multiplex PCR reads with MiXCR, giving one entry per CDR3 protein. Of fewer than 450,000 distinct CDR3 sequences listed, 15% were seen once; the top ten hold about 8%. This sample also appeared in a second study, on T cells in Graves' hyperthyroidism and ophthalmopathy.

The starting material was peripheral blood mononuclear cells (PBMCs), obtained at new diagnosis, from a patient treated with antithyroid drugs. Receptor source: a woman aged 35 to 49 with Graves disease. Both conserved end residues are part of each CDR3. Fields, in order: V gene, clone size, J gene, D gene, CDR3 protein, CDR3 DNA. D genes are given only for firm matches. Not every row has a clone size; where given, it reads once, few, many or a size class.

TRBV18	few	TRBJ1-1	TRBD1	CASSRDRDYLEAFF	TGTGCCAGCTCACGCGACAGGGACTACCTTGAAGCTTTCTTT
TRBV7-8	many	TRBJ2-7	-	CASSPDTDGYEQYF	TGTGCCAGCAGCCCCGACACGGATGGATACGAGCAGTACTTC
TRBV3-1	few	TRBJ1-3	-	CASSRSGDGNTIYF	TGTGCCAGCAGCCGAAGCGGGGACGGAAACACCATATATTTT
TRBV7-2	many	TRBJ2-5	TRBD1	CASSLGTGLETQYF	TGTGCCAGCAGCTTGGGGACAGGGTTGGAGACCCAGTACTTC
TRBV6-1	-	TRBJ2-7	TRBD1	CASRLGQGSYEQYF	TGTGCCAGCAGGCTGGGACAGGGTTCCTACGAGCAGTACTTC
TRBV6-5	many	TRBJ1-2	-	CASSYSIHNNYGYTF	TGTGCCAGCAGTTACTCGATCCACAACAACTATGGCTACACCTTC
TRBV14	-	TRBJ1-2	-	CASSLFDRPNYGYTF	TGTGCCAGCAGCCTATTCGACAGGCCCAACTATGGCTACACCTTC
TRBV11-2	many	TRBJ1-4	TRBD1	CASSLRGRSAPSFF	TGTGCCAGCAGCTTAAGGGGGCGGTCAGCCCCGAGTTTTTTT
TRBV9	many	TRBJ2-7	TRBD2	CASSVAREGYEQYF	TGTGCCAGCAGCGTAGCACGGGAGGGGTACGAGCAGTACTTC
TRBV2	many	TRBJ2-5	TRBD1	CASSADRARLETQYF	TGTGCCAGCAGTGCAGACAGGGCTCGATTGGAGACCCAGTACTTC
TRBV28	-	TRBJ1-2	-	CASRPDHSRGYTF	TGTGCCAGCAGGCCAGACCATAGTCGGGGCTACACCTTC
TRBV27	-	TRBJ1-6	-	CASRLLQGNNSPLHF	TGTGCCAGCAGGCTCCTGCAGGGGAATAATTCACCCCTCCACTTT
TRBV2	many	TRBJ2-3	-	CASSGSSASLTDTQYF	TGTGCCAGCAGTGGGTCGAGCGCGAGTCTCACAGATACGCAGTATTTT
TRBV4-1	-	TRBJ2-3	-	CASSHPRGTDTQYF	TGCGCCAGCAGCCATCCCAGGGGCACAGATACGCAGTATTTT
TRBV27	many	TRBJ1-2	TRBD1	CASSSGQGPYGYTF	TGTGCCAGCAGTTCGGGACAGGGACCGTATGGCTACACCTTC
TRBV20-1	-	TRBJ1-6	-	CSARDLAGHENSPLHF	TGCAGTGCTAGAGATTTAGCAGGGCACGAAAATTCACCCCTCCACTTT
TRBV7-2	-	TRBJ2-1	TRBD2	CASSPTAGTYNEQFF	TGTGCCAGCAGCCCGACAGCGGGGACTTACAATGAGCAGTTCTTC
TRBV9	-	TRBJ2-3	-	CASSVGMVLSTDTQYF	TGTGCCAGCAGCGTAGGAATGGTGCTTAGCACGGATACGCAGTATTTT
TRBV5-1	many	TRBJ2-3	TRBD2	CASREWTRDFETQYF	TGCGCCAGCAGAGAATGGACTAGAGATTTCGAGACGCAGTATTTT
TRBV19	few	TRBJ1-4	TRBD1	CASSIGIWRGQKNEKLFF	TGTGCCAGTAGTATAGGGATTTGGAGGGGGCAGAAGAATGAAAAACTGTTTTTT
TRBV28	many	TRBJ1-6	-	CASSIAGDPSSSYNSPLHF	TGTGCCAGCAGTATCGCAGGGGACCCGTCGAGCTCCTATAATTCACCCCTCCACTTT
TRBV6-2/TRBV6-3	-	TRBJ2-2	-	CASIGALANTGELFF	TGTGCCAGCATCGGGGCGCTAGCGAACACCGGGGAGCTGTTTTTT
TRBV30	many	TRBJ2-7	TRBD2	CAWSRQRGSYEQYF	TGTGCCTGGAGCCGCCAGCGGGGATCCTACGAGCAGTACTTC
TRBV10-3	many	TRBJ2-5	-	CAISEETRGETQYF	TGTGCCATCAGTGAAGAGACTAGGGGCGAGACCCAGTACTTC
TRBV19	many	TRBJ2-5	TRBD1	CASKKQGNQETQYF	TGTGCCAGTAAAAAACAGGGGAACCAAGAGACCCAGTACTTC
TRBV12-3/TRBV12-4	many	TRBJ2-3	TRBD2	CASSRTSGRGTDTQYF	TGTGCCAGCAGCAGGACTAGCGGGAGGGGGACAGATACGCAGTATTTT
TRBV20-1	many	TRBJ2-2	-	CSARDLLAPNTGELFF	TGCAGTGCTAGAGATTTGCTAGCTCCGAACACCGGGGAGCTGTTTTTT
TRBV7-2	few	TRBJ2-1	TRBD2	CASSLDISGREYNEQFF	TGTGCCAGCAGCTTAGATATTAGCGGGAGAGAGTACAATGAGCAGTTCTTC
TRBV27	many	TRBJ1-5	-	CASSIRYTDSNQPQHF	TGTGCCAGCAGTATTCGGTACACTGATAGCAATCAGCCCCAGCATTTT
TRBV7-8	many	TRBJ2-1	TRBD2	CASSFLRGLGGNEQFF	TGTGCCAGCAGCTTCCTGCGGGGACTAGGTGGCAATGAGCAGTTCTTC
TRBV20-1	many	TRBJ2-1	-	CSARDPSWTTWDNEQFF	TGCAGTGCTAGAGATCCAAGTTGGACTACTTGGGACAATGAGCAGTTCTTC
TRBV30	many	TRBJ1-5	TRBD1	CAWTLQGGRQPQHF	TGTGCCTGGACTTTACAGGGGGGCCGGCAGCCCCAGCATTTT
TRBV5-4	many	TRBJ2-5	TRBD1	CASRGDRGGQETQYF	TGTGCCAGCAGAGGGGACAGGGGGGGCCAAGAGACCCAGTACTTC
TRBV11-3	many	TRBJ2-3	-	CASSSAFQPTSTDTQYF	TGTGCCAGCAGCTCGGCCTTCCAACCGACTAGCACAGATACGCAGTATTTT
TRBV7-9	many	TRBJ1-5	-	CASSSDTGNQPQHF	TGTGCCAGCAGCTCAGATACAGGGAATCAGCCCCAGCATTTT
TRBV6-9	-	TRBJ2-2	-	CASSYGTGTSTGELFF	TGTGCCAGCAGTTACGGCACCGGGACGTCTACAGGGGAGCTGTTTTTT
TRBV19	-	TRBJ2-5	-	CASSPPRHQETQYF	TGTGCCAGTAGCCCCCCGAGACACCAAGAGACCCAGTACTTC
TRBV4-1	many	TRBJ1-1	-	CASSLLGVGGAFF	TGCGCCAGCAGCCTATTAGGGGTGGGTGGAGCTTTCTTT
TRBV29-1	-	TRBJ1-5	-	CSVDPGGGQPQHF	TGCAGCGTTGATCCAGGCGGAGGGCAGCCCCAGCATTTT
TRBV7-9	-	TRBJ2-1	-	CASSSTLYNEQFF	TGTGCCAGCAGCTCGACACTCTACAATGAGCAGTTCTTC
TRBV27	many	TRBJ2-4	TRBD2	CASSLVAGRDIQYF	TGTGCCAGCAGTTTAGTGGCAGGGAGGGACATTCAGTACTTC
TRBV12-5	many	TRBJ2-1	-	CASGLVLRRGDEQFF	TGTGCTAGTGGTTTGGTACTTAGGAGGGGGGATGAGCAGTTCTTC
TRBV28	many	TRBJ2-5	-	CASSSTQEGEETQYF	TGTGCCAGCAGTTCAACCCAGGAGGGGGAAGAGACCCAGTACTTC
TRBV3-1	many	TRBJ2-7	-	CASSQGGGEQYF	TGTGCCAGCAGCCAAGGCGGCGGCGAGCAGTACTTC
TRBV2	many	TRBJ1-2	TRBD1	CASSERDRGNYGYTF	TGTGCCAGCAGTGAACGGGACAGGGGTAACTATGGCTACACCTTC
TRBV12-3/TRBV12-4	many	TRBJ1-2	-	CASSRTNSPGNYGYTF	TGTGCCAGCAGCCGGACTAACTCCCCCGGGAACTATGGCTACACCTTC